This entry lists 17 T cell receptor beta chains sequenced from one sample in a study of blood T cell repertoires in COVID-19. Measured with immunoSEQ multiplex PCR; TCRdb has only the in-frame clones, and not every one. This table holds 250,000 to 350,000 clones, about nine tenths found once. Input material: peripheral blood. All receptors come from a woman in her thirties with COVID-19, enrolled during active disease.

V and J are TRBV4-3 and TRBJ1-1; no definite D call. CDR1 and CDR2 (germline): LGHNA, YSLEER. The V end was cut by 0 bases, the J end by 3 bases, with 14 bases between. The CDR3 covers 16 residues. This chain's CDR3 is CASSQDAGIPDTEAFF. As DNA, the CDR3 is TGCGCCAGCAGCCAAGATGCGGGAATACCGGACACTGAAGCTTTCTTT.

The chain couples TRBV9 to TRBJ2-4; D might be TRBD2 (6 bases). CDR1 and CDR2 (germline): SGDLS, YYNGEE. With 2 bases removed from V and 0 bases from J, the gap between germline ends came to 6 bases. There are 14 residues in the CDR3. The CDR3 protein is CASSVGLAKNIQYF. CDR3 in DNA: TGTGCCAGCAGCGTGGGACTAGCCAAAAACATTCAGTACTTC.

The genes are TRBV4-2 and TRBJ1-3; D is unclear. Germline CDR1 is LGHNA and CDR2 is YNFKEQ. The CDR3 covers 14 residues. The germline V and J ends were trimmed by 1 base and 4 bases, with 8 bases remaining between them. The DNA for the CDR3 is TGTGCCAGCAGCCAAGGGGCGCCCGGAAACACCATATATTTT. The encoded protein is CASSQGAPGNTIYF.

The chain carries TRBV5-5 and TRBJ1-3; tentative D call: TRBD1 (6 bases). V lost 4 bases to trimming and J lost 0 bases, with 20 bases between them. Germline V gene data show CDR1 as SGHKS and CDR2 as YYEKEE (reference sequence). The CDR3 extends over 18 amino acids. The CDR3 DNA reads as TGTGCCAGCAGCCGAGGGTCTCAGGGGCGCTACTCTGGAAACACCATATATTTT. Translating it yields CASSRGSQGRYSGNTIYF.

The table lists this clone with a count of one. The chain uses TRBV3-1 (or the pseudogene TRBV3-2) and TRBJ2-5; 10 nucleotides agree with TRBD1. V dropped 5 bases and J dropped 5; count of bases not matched to a gene: 8. This CDR3 comprises 15 residues. Germline CDR1 reads LGHDT; CDR2 reads YNNKEL (reference sequence). The CDR3 region has the DNA TGTGCCAGCAGCTTGACGACAGGGGGCCGGGAGACCCAGTACTTC. It yields the protein CASSLTTGGRETQYF.

About this clone itself: Other DNA sequences in this sample translate to the same CDR3. The V and J genes are TRBV3-1 (or the pseudogene TRBV3-2) and TRBJ1-5; D uncertain. This CDR3 comprises 13 residues. The germline V gene encodes CDR1 LGHDT and CDR2 YNNKEL (reference sequence). V was cut by 0 bases and J by 7 bases, with 7 bases left in between. CDR3: CASSQDLGQPQHF. The CDR3 nucleotides are TGTGCCAGCAGCCAAGATCTTGGCCAGCCCCAGCATTTT.

This chain uses TRBV5-3 with TRBJ2-2; 9 bases are a match to TRBD1. TRBV5-3 has ORF status, its function being uncertain. V lost 4 bases, J lost 2 bases, and 6 bases stayed unmatched. The length of the CDR3 is 16 residues. The DNA of the CDR3 is TGTGCCAGAAGCCCGGGGACAGGGCCAAACACCGGGGAGCTGTTTTTT. Translated, it gives CARSPGTGPNTGELFF.

The chain couples TRBV27 to TRBJ1-1, with D hard to call. V was clipped by 0 bases and J by 0 bases, with 5 bases between them. The germline CDR1 and CDR2 sequences are MNHEY and SMNVEV (reference sequence). The CDR3 runs to 14 residues. The CDR3 DNA follows: TGTGCCAGCAGTTTATCGATAGTGAACACTGAAGCTTTCTTT. Amino acid sequence: CASSLSIVNTEAFF.

V is TRBV28 and J is TRBJ1-2, with D possibly being TRBD1 (6 bases). CDR3 length: 13 residues. V was pared by 2 bases and J by 7 bases, with 11 bases between. Germline CDR1 is MDHEN and CDR2 is SYDVKM. The CDR3 loop is CASSLRQASGYTF. The CDR3 DNA reads TGTGCCAGCAGTTTAAGACAGGCATCTGGCTACACCTTC.

CDR3 coding DNA: TGTGCCAGCAGTTCGCAAGCGGGAGGAGAGACCCAGTACTTC. Amino acids: CASSSQAGGETQYF. The rearrangement joins TRBV27 to TRBJ2-5; TRBD2 matches at 9 bases. The germline CDR1 and CDR2 sequences are MNHEY and SMNVEV (reference sequence). Unmatched junction bases numbered 4, after V lost 4 bases and J lost 4 bases. CDR3 length equals 14 residues.

Turning to this clone: Distinct nucleotide sequences in the sample also encode this CDR3. The chain carries TRBV28 and TRBJ2-2; the D gene is possibly TRBD2 (5 bases). The CDR3 is 13 amino acids. The V end lost 6 bases, the J end lost 2 bases, and 7 bases lay between the germline ends. Germline V gives CDR1 MDHEN, CDR2 SYDVKM. The CDR3 DNA reads TGTGCCAGCAGCAGCGGAAACACCGGGGAGCTGTTTTTT. It encodes CASSSGNTGELFF. The variable domain in full, completed from reference TRBV28 and TRBJ2-2, reads DVKVTQSSRYLVKRTGEKVFLECVQDMDHENMFWYRQDPGLGLRLIYFSYDVKMKEKGDIPEGYSVSREKKERFSLILESASTNQTSMYLCASSSGNTGELFFGEGSRLTVL.

A few counts support this clone. V gene TRBV30 combines with J gene TRBJ1-6; 9 bases are a match to TRBD1. CDR3 length: 14 amino acids. Germline trimming cut 2 bases from V and 9 bases from J; bases unmatched to any gene: 5. Per germline, CDR1 GTSNPN and CDR2 SVGIG (reference sequence). The CDR3 is CAWSSGQGVSPLHF. CDR3 DNA sequence: TGTGCCTGGAGTTCGGGACAGGGAGTTTCACCCCTCCACTTT.

The J gene is TRBJ2-5, the V gene TRBV20-1; D is possibly TRBD1 (6 bases). V lost 7 bases and J 10 bases, leaving 16 bases between the germline ends. The CDR3 is made up of 11 amino acids. Germline loops: CDR1 DFQATT, CDR2 SNEGSKA (reference sequence). The DNA for the CDR3 is TGCAGTGTTCAGGGGCCAAGAGGCCAGTACTTC. Its translation: CSVQGPRGQYF.

This clone appeared many times. The chain links TRBV7-9 to TRBJ2-2; D is perhaps TRBD2 (5 bases). The germline V gene has CDR1 SEHNR and CDR2 FQNEAQ (reference sequence). Trimming removed 4 bases at V and 6 bases at J, with 15 bases between. CDR3 length: 15 residues. The DNA for the CDR3 is TGTGCCAGCAGCTCGGAGGACCTGAGGGCCGGGGAGCTGTTTTTT. This gives the protein CASSSEDLRAGELFF.

V is TRBV4-1 and J is TRBJ2-4, with 9 bases lining up with TRBD1. Trimming removed 3 bases from V and 8 bases from J; junction bases left unmatched: 17. Looked up from germline, CDR1 is MGHRA and CDR2 is YSYEKL. The CDR3 is 18 residues long. The DNA of the CDR3 is TGCGCCAGCAGCCAGGGGAAGTACCCGGGACAGGGAGGGGACATTCAGTACTTC. Its translation is CASSQGKYPGQGGDIQYF.

This chain links TRBV6-5 with TRBJ1-6; D might be TRBD1 (5 bases). Germline V gene sequence: CDR1 MNHEY, CDR2 SVGAGI. There are 15 residues in the CDR3. Trimming removed 0 bases from V and 10 bases from J, with 13 bases in between. The chain's CDR3 is CASSYSRPGRSPLHF. For the CDR3, the DNA is TGTGCCAGCAGTTACTCGAGGCCAGGGCGGTCACCCCTCCACTTT.

The CDR3 DNA follows: TGTGCCAGTACCGGTTCCGGGACAAAGAATGAAAAACTGTTTTTT. Translation gives CASTGSGTKNEKLFF. This chain joins TRBV19 and TRBJ1-4; D is perhaps TRBD1 (6 bases). The germline gives CDR1 LNHDA, CDR2 SQIVND (reference sequence). Trimming took off 7 bases at V and 5 bases at J, with 17 bases between the two ends. The CDR3 spans 15 residues. The variable domain in full, with the rest retrieved from reference TRBV19 and TRBJ1-4, is DGGITQSPKYLFRKEGQNVTLSCEQNLNHDAMYWYRQDPGQGLRLIYYSQIVNDFQKGDIAEGYSVSREKKESFPLTVTSAQKNPTAFYLCASTGSGTKNEKLFFGSGTQLSVL.